In this sample, the clone carrying this T cell receptor beta chain turned up a few times. The antigen is unknown. Documented treatment: roughly 11-day PBMC culture with coronavirus spike peptide pools or control peptides (ViraFEST assay). The unexposed donor provided CD4+ T cells, which were taken before the COVID-19 pandemic (2011-2018). This record belongs to a study of vaccination and CD4 T cells after COVID-19. Study overall: The interval from dose two to post-vaccine sampling had a median of roughly 72 days, and it ranged from 14 to 241.

Germline lookup yields CDR1 MNHNS and CDR2 SASEGT. Germline trimming cut 7 bases from V and 4 bases from J; bases unmatched to any gene: 10. The CDR3 runs to 15 residues. With the Oncomine TCR Beta short-read assay, DNA from cultured CD4+ T cells was sequenced. TCRdb re-analysed the PCR reads in MiXCR, keeping a single row per CDR3 protein. The profile shows over 7,500 distinct CDR3 sequences, roughly 30% of them singletons. The source of this sequence is a human donor in good health. Specimen: CD4+ T cells from blood, cultured in vitro. The chain has TRBV6-1 and TRBJ1-5, with 7 bases aligning to TRBD1. The CDR3 region has the DNA TGTGCCAGCAACCCGACAGGGAGGGGTAATCAGCCCCAGCATTTT. Translating gives CASNPTGRGNQPQHF.